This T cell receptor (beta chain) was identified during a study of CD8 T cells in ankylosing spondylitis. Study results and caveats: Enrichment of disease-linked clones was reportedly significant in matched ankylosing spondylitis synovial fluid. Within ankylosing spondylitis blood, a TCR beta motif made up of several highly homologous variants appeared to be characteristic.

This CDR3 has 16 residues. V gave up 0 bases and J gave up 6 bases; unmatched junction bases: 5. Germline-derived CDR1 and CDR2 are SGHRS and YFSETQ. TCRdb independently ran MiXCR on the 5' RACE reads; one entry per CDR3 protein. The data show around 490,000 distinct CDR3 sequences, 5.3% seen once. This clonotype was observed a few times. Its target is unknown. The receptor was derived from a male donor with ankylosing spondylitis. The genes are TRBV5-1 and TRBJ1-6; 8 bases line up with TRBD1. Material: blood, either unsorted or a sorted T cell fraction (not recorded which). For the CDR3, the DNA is TGCGCCAGCAGCTTGGACGGACAGGGAATTAATTCACCCCTCCACTTT. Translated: CASSLDGQGINSPLHF.